This TCR beta chain was recorded in a study of neurological immune-mediated disorders. Unsorted libraries were generated from 2 million PBMCs held at -80 degrees C. TCRdb re-called the 5' RACE reads through MiXCR, storing one row per CDR3 protein. The profile shows approximately 74,000 distinct CDR3 sequences, 4% to 6% of them singletons. The CDR3 sequence is 11 residues long. Germline V gene lookup returns CDR1 DFQATT and CDR2 SNEGSKA (reference sequence). V was trimmed by 4 bases and J by 5 bases, leaving 9 bases between them. Sequencing was performed on PBMCs. The chain links TRBV20-1 to TRBJ2-7; D possibly corresponds to TRBD1 (6 bases). This TCR was sampled from a man between 18 and 29 years old with multiple sclerosis. The CDR3 DNA reads as TGCAGTGCTAAAACAGGGAACGAGCAGTACTTC. It codes for CSAKTGNEQYF.